Detailed here is one T cell receptor (beta chain). This clonotype was picked up one time. No antigen is known for it. One base away there is no much larger clone; base qualities are not given. One read alone lends weak support. Per the germline V gene (reference sequence), GTSNPN is the CDR1 and SVGIG is the CDR2. Its CDR3 holds 12 amino acids, cysteine through phenylalanine. CDR3 DNA only is kept here, 36 bases in frame from base 1. The junction shows trimming of 5 bases on V and 7 bases on J, and the gene matches do not reach 6 bases of it. The sample's time point label is to be understood as: newly diagnosed GD, antithyroid drugs for less than 3 months. RNA was extracted from PBMCs in TRIzol for both TCR sequencing and RNA sequencing. The diagnosis of Graves' disease followed American Thyroid Association guidelines. Recruitment of patients was carried out at an endocrinology department in Xi'an, China. Each patient gave approximately 9 milliliters of peripheral blood, collected in an EDTA anticoagulant tube. Ficoll Paque Plus density gradient separation was used to isolate PBMCs, and no further T cell sorting was performed. RNA quality was checked with an Agilent 2100 Bioanalyzer and agarose gel, and concentration with a NanoDrop 2000.

The sample is drawn from a study of regulatory T cells in long-lasting Graves disease (dated by TCRdb to 2020 to 2023). For the wider study: In the newly diagnosed Graves' disease group, patients had been taking antithyroid drugs for less than 3 months. Peripheral blood TCR sequencing and RNA sequencing compared persistent Graves' disease patients with newly diagnosed Graves' disease patients. The study was conducted in China and was registered as a clinical trial. A total of approximately 35 samples were covered by TCR sequencing, comprising roughly 13 persistent and 20 or so newly diagnosed Graves' disease patients.

The study at large found these results: The authors noted that the small sample size was a limitation that may lower accuracy. Preferential use of TRBV28, TRBJ1-2 and TRBJ2-5 was observed in persistent disease, whereas TRBV20-1 and TRBJ2-1 were favored in newly diagnosed disease. Persistent Graves' disease patients showed lower TCR Shannon entropy and fewer highly expanded clones than newly diagnosed patients, suggesting clonal expansion. Sequencing and analysis were limited to the TCR beta chain. Because the primary lesion, thyroid tissue, could not be accessed, the study looked at peripheral blood alone. Patients with persistent disease shared more public clonotypes (around 2,500) than newly diagnosed patients did (about 1,000).

Libraries were made using multiplex PCR. Sequenced on an Illumina HiSeq 4000. To build TCR beta libraries, CDR3 regions were amplified by Arm-PCR using iRepertoire HTBI primers. PCR products were gel purified before sequencing. The paper's data handling went like this. Across samples, approximately 68 TRBV and 13 to 15 TRBJ segments were identified and used for gene usage analysis of CDR3 amino acid clonotypes. Filtered high-quality paired reads were merged into contigs using COPE and FqMerger. Contigs were aligned with BLAST to IMGT TRBV, TRBD and TRBJ reference genes, and CDR3 was defined per IMGT. Any clonotype with a frequency above 0.1% was classified as a highly expanded clone. Shannon entropy served as the measure of repertoire diversity, while the Gini coefficient captured V-J evenness. A clonotype found in more than one individual was treated as public. TCRdb itself trimmed the public reads at Q25 with fastp, ran MiXCR and retained productive beta chains. Each CDR3 protein gets just one entry, which takes the most common genes and DNA from the rows behind it. The V and J calls follow TCRdb's processing rather than the paper's. Within this sample are under 250,000 distinct CDR3 sequences, with about 19% of them counted one time only. The ten top clones hold around 13% of the sample.

Sequences were derived from peripheral blood mononuclear cells (PBMCs), sampled at new diagnosis, from a patient treated with antithyroid drugs. The chain links TRBV30 with TRBJ1-2; TRBD1 fits 8 bases in the junction. This clonotype originated in a female donor with Graves disease. The CDR3 in this case is CAWLPDRAGYTF. The sequence in DNA is TGTGCCTGGCTGCCGGACAGGGCTGGCTACACCTTC.